The entry below describes one T cell receptor (beta chain). As yet, its antigen is unknown. Unique molecular identifiers were incorporated when the TCRbeta library was constructed. TCRdb ran MiXCR on the PCR reads and lists one entry per CDR3 protein. This table has 98,000 or so distinct CDR3 sequences, around 22% appearing once. This sample is part of a study of T-cell reconstitution after alpha-beta-depleted transplantation in children. There are 12 residues in the CDR3. Trimming pared 3 bases from V and 7 bases from J, leaving 6 bases between. CDR1 MDHEN and CDR2 SYDVKM come from the germline V gene. Study-level points and caveats: Certain patients had high TCRbeta diversity at day 60, and it came from recipient T cells and thymic progenitors that survived. Reported findings indicate that, about two months after transplant, alpha-beta T cells came from several hundred expanded clones, which were derived from non-depleted graft cells. T-cell counts and diversity were attributed mostly to newly produced T cells one year after transplant.

The sequence was obtained from a boy aged 2 to 10 with acute lymphoblastic leukemia, due to receive a stem cell transplant. The material sequenced was PBMCs, taken before TCRalphabeta/CD19-depleted stem cell transplant. The V call is TRBV28, the J call TRBJ2-2; D ambiguous. CDR3 sequence: CASSFGVGELFF. CDR3 nucleotides: TGTGCCAGCAGTTTCGGAGTCGGGGAGCTGTTTTTT.